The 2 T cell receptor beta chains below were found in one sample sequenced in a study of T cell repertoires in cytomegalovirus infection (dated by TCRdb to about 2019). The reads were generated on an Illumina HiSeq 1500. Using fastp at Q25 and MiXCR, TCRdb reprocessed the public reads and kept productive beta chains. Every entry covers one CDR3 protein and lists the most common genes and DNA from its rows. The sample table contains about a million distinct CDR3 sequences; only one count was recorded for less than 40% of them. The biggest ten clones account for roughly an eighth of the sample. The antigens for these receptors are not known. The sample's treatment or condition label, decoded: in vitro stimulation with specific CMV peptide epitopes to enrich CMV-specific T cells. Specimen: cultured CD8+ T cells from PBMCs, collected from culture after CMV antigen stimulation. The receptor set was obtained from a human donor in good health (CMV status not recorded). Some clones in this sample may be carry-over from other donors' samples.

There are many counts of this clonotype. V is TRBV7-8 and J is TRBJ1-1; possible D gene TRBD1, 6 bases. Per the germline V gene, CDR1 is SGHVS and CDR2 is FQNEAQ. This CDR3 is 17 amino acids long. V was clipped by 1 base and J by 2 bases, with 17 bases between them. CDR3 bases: TGTGCCAGCAGCTTAGAAGCAGGGGTCCGAACTAACACTGAAGCTTTCTTT. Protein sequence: CASSLEAGVRTNTEAFF.

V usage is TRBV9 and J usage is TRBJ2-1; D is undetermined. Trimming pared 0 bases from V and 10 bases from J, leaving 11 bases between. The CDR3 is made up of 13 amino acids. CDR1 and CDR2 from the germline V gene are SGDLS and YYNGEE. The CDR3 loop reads CASSVGWIGEQFF. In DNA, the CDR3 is TGTGCCAGCAGCGTAGGGTGGATTGGGGAGCAGTTCTTC.